This entry lists 16 T cell receptor beta chains sequenced from one sample in a study of blood T cell repertoires in COVID-19. Only in-frame clones appear in the TCRdb table, and some are missing; sequencing was by immunoSEQ multiplex PCR. The sample lists 250,000 to 300,000 clones; roughly 88% were seen once. The sequencing sample was made of peripheral blood. The source is a woman in her 70s with acute or convalescent COVID-19.

The chain links TRBV7-3 to TRBJ2-5; 7 bases fit TRBD1. Germline assignment: CDR1 SGHTA and CDR2 FQGTGA. This CDR3 contains 15 residues. V lost 2 bases, J lost 2 bases, and 5 bases stayed unmatched. CDR3 in DNA: TGTGCCAGCAGCTTATTCGGGACAGCACAAGAGACCCAGTACTTC. Protein: CASSLFGTAQETQYF.

This clone was recorded once. V is TRBV6-5 and J is TRBJ2-1; possible D gene TRBD1, 6 bases. The CDR3 runs to 13 residues. The germline V and J ends were trimmed by 6 bases and 7 bases, with 13 bases remaining between them. Germline CDR1 MNHEY, CDR2 SVGAGI. The DNA for the CDR3 is TGTGCCAGCAGAGGGGGTCTGCGAAATGAGCAGTTCTTC. This encodes CASRGGLRNEQFF.

CDR3 protein: CAWSVGGSNYEQYF. DNA of the CDR3: TGTGCCTGGAGTGTGGGTGGGAGTAACTACGAGCAGTACTTC. The rearrangement links TRBV30 to TRBJ2-7; a weak D match, TRBD2 (5 bases). Germline V CDR1 and CDR2: GTSNPN, SVGIG (reference sequence). V lost 0 bases, J lost 3 bases, and 12 bases lay in between. This CDR3 is 14 amino acids long. Filled out from reference TRBV30 and TRBJ2-7, the complete variable domain reads SQTIHQWPATLVQPVGSPLSLECTVEGTSNPNLYWYRQAAGRGLQLLFYSVGIGQISSEVPQNLSASRPQDRQFILSSKKLLLSDSGFYLCAWSVGGSNYEQYFGPGTRLTVT.

This chain connects TRBV21-1 to TRBJ1-2. TRBV21-1 corresponds to a pseudogene. CDR3 size: 13 residues. In nucleotides, the CDR3 is TGTGCCAGCAGCAAGGGAGGCTACTGTGGCTACACCTTC. Its protein product is CASSKGGYCGYTF.

This sequence joins TRBV29-1 and TRBJ2-5; 9 bases agree with TRBD1. This CDR3 is 14 amino acids long. CDR1 SQVTM and CDR2 ANQGSEA come from the germline V gene. Germline trimming cut 6 bases from V and 5 bases from J; bases unmatched to any gene: 10. CDR3 DNA: TGCAGCGTGGACGGGACAGGGTCCGCGGAGACCCAGTACTTC. Protein: CSVDGTGSAETQYF.

The chain has TRBV7-8 and TRBJ2-7, with 7 bases that match TRBD1. V shed 5 bases and J 7 bases; nucleotides not matched to a gene: 14. CDR1 and CDR2 from the germline V gene are SGHVS and FQNEAQ. The length of the CDR3 is 15 residues. The DNA for the CDR3 is TGTGCCAGCAGCCCATTCGAGACAGGGCGACCTGAGCAGTACTTC. Encoded protein: CASSPFETGRPEQYF.

This chain uses TRBV29-1 with TRBJ1-1; D is ambiguous. Germline-derived CDR1 and CDR2 are SQVTM and ANQGSEA. V dropped 0 bases and J dropped 6 bases, with 11 bases sitting between them. The CDR3 has 13 amino acids. This chain's CDR3 is CSVEDAGNAEAFF. CDR3 DNA sequence: TGCAGCGTTGAAGATGCGGGAAATGCTGAAGCTTTCTTT.

DNA of the CDR3: TGTGCCAGCTCAAAACTTCCCCAAGAGACCCAGTACTTC. Translation gives CASSKLPQETQYF. The V gene is TRBV18, the J gene TRBJ2-5; D not certain. Germline V gene sequence: CDR1 KGHSH, CDR2 LQKENI. V was pared by 5 bases and J by 1 base, with 8 bases between. The CDR3 totals 13 residues.

This rearrangement joins TRBV19 to TRBJ2-1; 8 bases align to TRBD2. The J segment lost 1 base and the V segment lost 7 bases, leaving 9 bases of the junction unmatched. The V gene's germline CDR1 is LNHDA and CDR2 SQIVND (reference sequence). The CDR3 spans 16 residues. Here the CDR3 reads CASTKTSEKSYNEQFF. The CDR3 DNA reads as TGTGCCAGTACCAAGACTAGCGAGAAATCCTACAATGAGCAGTTCTTC.

The V and J genes are TRBV5-1 and TRBJ1-2, with D perhaps TRBD1 (5 bases). Germline assignment: CDR1 SGHRS and CDR2 YFSETQ. Trimming cost V 5 bases and J 7 bases, with 18 bases left between them. The CDR3 spans 14 residues. The CDR3 sequence: CASRRVGGGGGYTF. Here the CDR3 DNA reads TGCGCCAGCAGAAGGGTCGGGGGTGGTGGTGGCTACACCTTC.

The chain joins TRBV5-4 to TRBJ2-5, with 8 bases lining up with TRBD2. V lost 4 bases to trimming and J lost 0 bases; unmatched junction nucleotides: 8. The CDR3 extends over 16 amino acids. In germline, CDR1 is SGHNT, CDR2 YYREEE (reference sequence). The chain's CDR3 is CASSRGGGGNQETQYF. The CDR3 DNA reads TGTGCCAGCAGCCGGGGGGGTGGCGGTAACCAAGAGACCCAGTACTTC.

J is TRBJ1-2 and V is TRBV2; D is uncertain. The CDR3 sequence is 12 residues long. CDR1 is SNHLY and CDR2 is FYNNEI in the germline V gene. V was cut by 6 bases and J by 4 bases, with 9 bases left in between. The CDR3 DNA reads as TGTGCCAGCAGGAGGGCCACCTATGGCTACACCTTC. Translating gives CASRRATYGYTF.

This clone has just a few counts. The gene calls are TRBV2 and TRBJ1-3, with D possibly being TRBD1 (6 bases). The V gene lost 10 bases and the J gene lost 2 bases, with 18 bases spanning the gap. The CDR3 is 15 residues long. Germline assignment: CDR1 SNHLY and CDR2 FYNNEI. This CDR3 is CATTKAGTTGNTIYF. CDR3 nucleotide sequence: TGTGCCACCACTAAAGCAGGGACAACTGGAAACACCATATATTTT.

This clone showed up just a few times. The chain uses TRBV5-4 and TRBJ1-3; D might be TRBD1 (6 bases). The length of the CDR3 is 17 residues. The germline gives CDR1 SGHNT, CDR2 YYREEE (reference sequence). Trimming removed 1 base from V and 0 bases from J, with 14 bases in between. CDR3 sequence: CASSLRARGSSGNTIYF. In nucleotides, the CDR3 is TGTGCCAGCAGCTTGAGAGCCAGGGGATCCTCTGGAAACACCATATATTTT.

This clone was found a few times. The chain carries TRBV6-5 and TRBJ2-1, with a tentative D call TRBD1 (6 bases). Trimming took 6 bases from V and 0 from J, leaving 12 bases between them. Germline assignment: CDR1 MNHEY and CDR2 SVGAGI. The CDR3 sequence is 15 residues long. The CDR3 loop is CASRSQGSSYNEQFF. In nucleotides, the CDR3 is TGTGCCAGCAGGTCCCAGGGGAGCTCCTACAATGAGCAGTTCTTC.

This clone showed up just once. This chain connects TRBV6-6 to TRBJ1-1; D is uncertain. Germline assignment: CDR1 MNHNY and CDR2 SVGAGI (reference sequence). There are 16 residues in the CDR3. Trimming stripped 0 bases from V and 4 bases from J, with 15 bases between. The CDR3 spells CASSYSPGGSSTEAFF. The CDR3 region has the DNA TGTGCCAGCAGTTACTCCCCAGGAGGCTCTAGCACTGAAGCTTTCTTT.